The rows below give T cell receptor beta chains drawn from one sample of a study of blood T cell repertoires in COVID-19. The table came from immunoSEQ multiplex PCR; TCRdb's copy has only in-frame clones and leaves some out. Of some 45,000 clones in the sample, around 79% are singletons; the top ten hold over 11%. What was sequenced was peripheral blood. The source is a human donor in a cohort sampled during active COVID-19. Each CDR3 is given with its conserved first and last residue. Each record gives: CDR3 DNA, CDR3 protein, D gene, V gene, CDR3 length, clone size, J gene. A D gene is named only where the DNA matches it firmly. Part of the rows lack a size; the others show once, few, many or a class for expanded clones.

CDR3 DNA: TGTGCCAGCGGTACAGGGGCCCCTGAAGCTTTCTTT
CDR3 protein: CASGTGAPEAFF
D gene: TRBD1
V gene: TRBV7-8
CDR3 length: 12
clone size: NA
J gene: TRBJ1-1

CDR3 DNA: TGTGCCAGCAGCTTAGGAGACTCGGAGCAGTTCTTC
CDR3 protein: CASSLGDSEQFF
D gene: NA
V gene: TRBV7-9
CDR3 length: 12
clone size: NA
J gene: TRBJ2-1

CDR3 DNA: TGCGCCAGCAGCTTGGGGACTAGCGGAGCCACAGATACGCAGTATTTT
CDR3 protein: CASSLGTSGATDTQYF
D gene: TRBD2
V gene: TRBV5-1
CDR3 length: 16
clone size: once
J gene: TRBJ2-3

CDR3 DNA: TGTGCCAGCAGTGGTCCCAAGCGGACCCCCTACGAGCAGTACTTC
CDR3 protein: CASSGPKRTPYEQYF
D gene: NA
V gene: TRBV25-1
CDR3 length: 15
clone size: NA
J gene: TRBJ2-7

CDR3 DNA: TGTGCCGGGGGGGAAGCAGTGGTTACAGATACGCAGTATTTT
CDR3 protein: CAGGEAVVTDTQYF
D gene: TRBD2
V gene: TRBV2
CDR3 length: 14
clone size: NA
J gene: TRBJ2-3

CDR3 DNA: TGTGCCAGTAGTCCAGGGGCGGGCCAGCCCCAGCATTTT
CDR3 protein: CASSPGAGQPQHF
D gene: NA
V gene: TRBV19
CDR3 length: 13
clone size: NA
J gene: TRBJ1-5

CDR3 DNA: TGTGCCAGCACCGTAGACAGGTTCAACTACGAGCAGTACTTC
CDR3 protein: CASTVDRFNYEQYF
D gene: NA
V gene: TRBV6-5
CDR3 length: 14
clone size: NA
J gene: TRBJ2-7

CDR3 DNA: TGCAGTGCTAGTTCGGGCAATCAGCCCCAGCATTTT
CDR3 protein: CSASSGNQPQHF
D gene: NA
V gene: TRBV20-1
CDR3 length: 12
clone size: NA
J gene: TRBJ1-5

CDR3 DNA: TGTGCCAGCAGTTACGGCGGGACTAGGCGAGAGACCCAGTACTTC
CDR3 protein: CASSYGGTRRETQYF
D gene: TRBD2
V gene: TRBV6-6
CDR3 length: 15
clone size: once
J gene: TRBJ2-5

CDR3 DNA: TGTGCCAGCAGCCGAAAACCGGGACAGGGACTTTCGTTACAGGGCACTGAAGCTTTCTTT
CDR3 protein: CASSRKPGQGLSLQGTEAFF
D gene: NA
V gene: TRBV21-1
CDR3 length: 20
clone size: NA
J gene: TRBJ1-1

CDR3 DNA: TGTGCCAGCAGTCCACAGGGGATGGGGGGCTACACCTTC
CDR3 protein: CASSPQGMGGYTF
D gene: TRBD1
V gene: TRBV27
CDR3 length: 13
clone size: NA
J gene: TRBJ1-2

CDR3 DNA: TGCGCCAGCAGCTTTGGAGGGGAGCCTATATATTTT
CDR3 protein: CASSFGGEPIYF
D gene: NA
V gene: TRBV5-1
CDR3 length: 12
clone size: NA
J gene: TRBJ1-3

CDR3 DNA: TGTGCCAGCAGCTTAAGGGCAGGGGATCGGCAAGAGACCCAGTACTTC
CDR3 protein: CASSLRAGDRQETQYF
D gene: NA
V gene: TRBV7-2
CDR3 length: 16
clone size: NA
J gene: TRBJ2-5

CDR3 DNA: TGTGCCATCAGTGAGTCTCCGACGGGAGGGCCAGATGAGCAGTTCTTC
CDR3 protein: CAISESPTGGPDEQFF
D gene: TRBD2
V gene: TRBV10-3
CDR3 length: 16
clone size: NA
J gene: TRBJ2-1

CDR3 DNA: TGTGCCAGCAGCAGACGGACAGGGGGCGAGCAGTACTTC
CDR3 protein: CASSRRTGGEQYF
D gene: TRBD1
V gene: TRBV11-2
CDR3 length: 13
clone size: NA
J gene: TRBJ2-7

CDR3 DNA: TGTGCCAGCAGCTACCGACAGGGGGCCGGGGAGCTGTTTTTT
CDR3 protein: CASSYRQGAGELFF
D gene: TRBD1
V gene: TRBV5-4
CDR3 length: 14
clone size: NA
J gene: TRBJ2-2

CDR3 DNA: TGTGCCAGCAGCTCACGGACAGCCTATGGCTACACCTTC
CDR3 protein: CASSSRTAYGYTF
D gene: NA
V gene: TRBV5-5
CDR3 length: 13
clone size: medium-sized
J gene: TRBJ1-2

CDR3 DNA: TGCGCCAGCAGCCAAGAGGGCACAGAAGATGAAAAACTGTTTTTT
CDR3 protein: CASSQEGTEDEKLFF
D gene: NA
V gene: TRBV4-3
CDR3 length: 15
clone size: NA
J gene: TRBJ1-4

CDR3 DNA: TGTGCCAGTAGTCTGCTAGCAGTACATGAGCAGTTCTTC
CDR3 protein: CASSLLAVHEQFF
D gene: NA
V gene: TRBV19
CDR3 length: 13
clone size: NA
J gene: TRBJ2-1

CDR3 DNA: TGTGCCAGCAGCTTGCTGGCCATTGACAATGAGCAGTTCTTC
CDR3 protein: CASSLLAIDNEQFF
D gene: NA
V gene: TRBV11-2
CDR3 length: 14
clone size: once
J gene: TRBJ2-1

CDR3 DNA: TGCGCCAGCAGCCGAGCGGCCCTCCACAATGAGCAGTTCTTC
CDR3 protein: CASSRAALHNEQFF
D gene: NA
V gene: TRBV5-1
CDR3 length: 14
clone size: NA
J gene: TRBJ2-1

CDR3 DNA: TGTGCCAGCAGCTTAGTGGGGGGGGGAGGAAGAGAGACCCAGTACTTC
CDR3 protein: CASSLVGGGGRETQYF
D gene: TRBD2
V gene: TRBV7-8
CDR3 length: 16
clone size: NA
J gene: TRBJ2-5

CDR3 DNA: TGTGCCAGCAGCTTAGGGGTGACAGGGGAAGAGACCCAGTACTTC
CDR3 protein: CASSLGVTGEETQYF
D gene: TRBD1
V gene: TRBV7-9
CDR3 length: 15
clone size: NA
J gene: TRBJ2-5

CDR3 DNA: TGCGCCAGCCGACGGACAGGGACTTCACCCCTCCACTTT
CDR3 protein: CASRRTGTSPLHF
D gene: TRBD1
V gene: TRBV5-1
CDR3 length: 13
clone size: NA
J gene: TRBJ1-6

CDR3 DNA: TGTGCCAGCAGCTCACAGGGTGACTGGGAAGCCAAAAACATTCAGTACTTC
CDR3 protein: CASSSQGDWEAKNIQYF
D gene: NA
V gene: TRBV11-3
CDR3 length: 17
clone size: NA
J gene: TRBJ2-4

CDR3 DNA: TGTGCCAGCAGTCGAAACTTGGGGGGAACTGAAGCTTTCTTT
CDR3 protein: CASSRNLGGTEAFF
D gene: NA
V gene: TRBV6-5
CDR3 length: 14
clone size: few
J gene: TRBJ1-1

CDR3 DNA: TGTGCCAGCAGCTTAAATAGCGGGGGGGAGACCCAGTACTTC
CDR3 protein: CASSLNSGGETQYF
D gene: TRBD2
V gene: TRBV7-9
CDR3 length: 14
clone size: NA
J gene: TRBJ2-5

CDR3 DNA: TGTGCCAGCCGCGAAACAGGGGGCGTAGAGACCCAGTACTTC
CDR3 protein: CASRETGGVETQYF
D gene: TRBD1
V gene: TRBV7-8
CDR3 length: 14
clone size: NA
J gene: TRBJ2-5

CDR3 DNA: TGTGCCAGCAGCAAAGGACAGGGCTTACAAGAGACCCAGTACTTC
CDR3 protein: CASSKGQGLQETQYF
D gene: TRBD1
V gene: TRBV28
CDR3 length: 15
clone size: NA
J gene: TRBJ2-5

CDR3 DNA: TGTGCCAGCAGTTTTAGCGTGACCGGGGAGCTGTTTTTT
CDR3 protein: CASSFSVTGELFF
D gene: NA
V gene: TRBV28
CDR3 length: 13
clone size: few
J gene: TRBJ2-2

CDR3 DNA: TGTGCCAGAAGCTTGTTAGCGGGAGGGCCGGGCACAGATACGCAGTATTTT
CDR3 protein: CARSLLAGGPGTDTQYF
D gene: TRBD2
V gene: TRBV5-3
CDR3 length: 17
clone size: NA
J gene: TRBJ2-3

CDR3 DNA: TGCGCCAGCAGCCAAGAATCGGGACTAGCGGGAGGAGGCTCCTACAATGAGCAGTTCTTC
CDR3 protein: CASSQESGLAGGGSYNEQFF
D gene: TRBD2
V gene: TRBV4-3
CDR3 length: 20
clone size: NA
J gene: TRBJ2-1

CDR3 DNA: TGTGCCAGCTCTTCCACAGACAGAAATAATTCACCCCTCCACTTT
CDR3 protein: CASSSTDRNNSPLHF
D gene: NA
V gene: TRBV18
CDR3 length: 15
clone size: NA
J gene: TRBJ1-6

CDR3 DNA: TGTGCCAGCAGCTACGACAGCCCGGGCGAGCAGTACTTC
CDR3 protein: CASSYDSPGEQYF
D gene: NA
V gene: TRBV7-2
CDR3 length: 13
clone size: NA
J gene: TRBJ2-7

CDR3 DNA: TGTGCCAGCAGCCCTAAAGAGACCCAGTACTTC
CDR3 protein: CASSPKETQYF
D gene: NA
V gene: TRBV7-2
CDR3 length: 11
clone size: once
J gene: TRBJ2-5

CDR3 DNA: TGCGCCAGCAGCTTGGGGCAGGGAAGCTATGGCTACACCTTC
CDR3 protein: CASSLGQGSYGYTF
D gene: NA
V gene: TRBV5-1
CDR3 length: 14
clone size: NA
J gene: TRBJ1-2

CDR3 DNA: TGTGCCAGCAGCTTATACAGGGCTCAGCCCCAGCATTTT
CDR3 protein: CASSLYRAQPQHF
D gene: NA
V gene: TRBV7-2
CDR3 length: 13
clone size: once
J gene: TRBJ1-5

CDR3 DNA: TGTGCCAGCAGTTACTCGGCGGGGAACACTGAAGCTTTCTTT
CDR3 protein: CASSYSAGNTEAFF
D gene: NA
V gene: TRBV6-5
CDR3 length: 14
clone size: NA
J gene: TRBJ1-1

CDR3 DNA: TGTGCCAGTAGTCAACGACTAGCGGGGGGCTACGAGCAGTACTTC
CDR3 protein: CASSQRLAGGYEQYF
D gene: TRBD2
V gene: TRBV19
CDR3 length: 15
clone size: NA
J gene: TRBJ2-7

CDR3 DNA: TGTGCCTGGAGTGTACGTACGGGACTAGCGAGCTACGAGCAGTACTTC
CDR3 protein: CAWSVRTGLASYEQYF
D gene: TRBD2
V gene: TRBV30
CDR3 length: 16
clone size: once
J gene: TRBJ2-7

CDR3 DNA: TGTGCCACCAGCAGAGATCGGGGCCAGGGGGCGGTGAACACTGAAGCTTTCTTT
CDR3 protein: CATSRDRGQGAVNTEAFF
D gene: TRBD1
V gene: TRBV15
CDR3 length: 18
clone size: medium-sized
J gene: TRBJ1-1

CDR3 DNA: TGTGCCAGCAGTTCCCAATCCTACGAGCAGTACTTC
CDR3 protein: CASSSQSYEQYF
D gene: NA
V gene: TRBV6-2/TRBV6-3
CDR3 length: 12
clone size: NA
J gene: TRBJ2-7

CDR3 DNA: TGTGCCTGGAGTAGGGGAGAGACCCAGTACTTC
CDR3 protein: CAWSRGETQYF
D gene: NA
V gene: TRBV30
CDR3 length: 11
clone size: NA
J gene: TRBJ2-5

CDR3 DNA: TGTGCCAGCAGTTACAACAGGGATACTGAAGCTTTCTTT
CDR3 protein: CASSYNRDTEAFF
D gene: NA
V gene: TRBV6-5
CDR3 length: 13
clone size: NA
J gene: TRBJ1-1

CDR3 DNA: TGTGCCAGCAGCTTACATAGCGGCCGGAGCTCCTACGAGCAGTACTTC
CDR3 protein: CASSLHSGRSSYEQYF
D gene: NA
V gene: TRBV11-3
CDR3 length: 16
clone size: NA
J gene: TRBJ2-7

CDR3 DNA: TGTGCCAGCAGTCGGACTGGAAACTATGGCTACACCTTC
CDR3 protein: CASSRTGNYGYTF
D gene: NA
V gene: TRBV2
CDR3 length: 13
clone size: NA
J gene: TRBJ1-2

CDR3 DNA: TGTGCCAGCAGCCAAGATATCCTAGCGGGAGGGACGACAGATACGCAGTATTTT
CDR3 protein: CASSQDILAGGTTDTQYF
D gene: TRBD2
V gene: TRBV4-2
CDR3 length: 18
clone size: once
J gene: TRBJ2-3

CDR3 DNA: TGTGCCAGCGGGGGACTAGCGGGAGTGCCTGAGCAGTTCTTC
CDR3 protein: CASGGLAGVPEQFF
D gene: TRBD2
V gene: TRBV7-9
CDR3 length: 14
clone size: few
J gene: TRBJ2-1

CDR3 DNA: TGTGCCAGCAGCTCCCCGGGACTAGCGGGTTCAGGGCAGACCCAGTACTTC
CDR3 protein: CASSSPGLAGSGQTQYF
D gene: TRBD2
V gene: TRBV7-2
CDR3 length: 17
clone size: NA
J gene: TRBJ2-5

CDR3 DNA: TGTGCCACCGCCTATAGGGGAGGATACAATGAGCAGTTCTTC
CDR3 protein: CATAYRGGYNEQFF
D gene: NA
V gene: TRBV27
CDR3 length: 14
clone size: NA
J gene: TRBJ2-1

CDR3 DNA: TGCAGTGCTAGTAGGGGGTTGAGCAATCAGCCCCAGCATTTT
CDR3 protein: CSASRGLSNQPQHF
D gene: NA
V gene: TRBV20-1
CDR3 length: 14
clone size: once
J gene: TRBJ1-5

CDR3 DNA: TGTGCCTGGAGTGTCCTGGGACAGGGCAGGGAGTACTTC
CDR3 protein: CAWSVLGQGREYF
D gene: TRBD1
V gene: TRBV30
CDR3 length: 13
clone size: NA
J gene: TRBJ2-7

CDR3 DNA: TGTGCCAGCCGCTTGGCAGGCACAGATACGCAGTATTTT
CDR3 protein: CASRLAGTDTQYF
D gene: NA
V gene: TRBV2
CDR3 length: 13
clone size: once
J gene: TRBJ2-3

CDR3 DNA: TGTGCCAGCAGCTTCCGGGACTACGACTACGAGCAGTACTTC
CDR3 protein: CASSFRDYDYEQYF
D gene: TRBD2
V gene: TRBV7-6
CDR3 length: 14
clone size: NA
J gene: TRBJ2-7

CDR3 DNA: TGCGCCAGCAGCTTGGGAGCCGAAAATCAGCCCCAGCATTTT
CDR3 protein: CASSLGAENQPQHF
D gene: NA
V gene: TRBV5-1
CDR3 length: 14
clone size: few
J gene: TRBJ1-5

CDR3 DNA: TGTGCCAGCAGTTACTCTGGGGGCATGAACACTGAAGCTTTCTTT
CDR3 protein: CASSYSGGMNTEAFF
D gene: NA
V gene: TRBV6-5
CDR3 length: 15
clone size: NA
J gene: TRBJ1-1

CDR3 DNA: TGTGCCAGCTCCCGCGACAGGGGGGACACTGAAGCTTTCTTT
CDR3 protein: CASSRDRGDTEAFF
D gene: TRBD1
V gene: TRBV18
CDR3 length: 14
clone size: NA
J gene: TRBJ1-1

CDR3 DNA: TGTGCCAGCAGCTTCATCGGGGAGCTGTTTTTT
CDR3 protein: CASSFIGELFF
D gene: NA
V gene: TRBV11-2
CDR3 length: 11
clone size: few
J gene: TRBJ2-2